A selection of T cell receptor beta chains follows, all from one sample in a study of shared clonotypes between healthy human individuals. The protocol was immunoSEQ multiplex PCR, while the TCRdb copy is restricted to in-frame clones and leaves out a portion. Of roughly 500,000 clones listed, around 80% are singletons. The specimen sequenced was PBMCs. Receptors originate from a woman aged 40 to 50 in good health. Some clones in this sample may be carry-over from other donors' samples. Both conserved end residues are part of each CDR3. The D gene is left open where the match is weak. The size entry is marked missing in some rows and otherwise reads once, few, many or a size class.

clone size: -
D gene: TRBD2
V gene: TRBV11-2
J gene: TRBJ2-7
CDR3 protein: CASSTSGGEQYF
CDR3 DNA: TGTGCCAGCAGCACTAGCGGGGGCGAGCAGTACTTC

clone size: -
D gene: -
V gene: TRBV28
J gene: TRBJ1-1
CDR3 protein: CASSSGGSGDEAFF
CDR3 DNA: TGTGCCAGCAGCTCAGGAGGATCCGGTGATGAAGCTTTCTTT

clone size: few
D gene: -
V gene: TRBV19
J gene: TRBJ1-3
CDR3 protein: CASTQGTEISGNTIYF
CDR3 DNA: TGTGCCAGTACCCAGGGGACGGAGATCTCTGGAAACACCATATATTTT

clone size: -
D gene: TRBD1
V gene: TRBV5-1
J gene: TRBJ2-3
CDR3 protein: CASSLENRGMDTQYF
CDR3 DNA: TGCGCCAGCAGCCTAGAAAACAGGGGTATGGATACGCAGTATTTT

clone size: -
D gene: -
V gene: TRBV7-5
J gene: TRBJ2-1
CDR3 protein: CVRSTPSDKSVYNEQFF
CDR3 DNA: TGTGTCAGAAGCACACCCTCCGACAAGTCCGTATACAATGAGCAGTTCTTC

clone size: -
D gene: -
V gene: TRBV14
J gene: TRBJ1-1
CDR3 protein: CASSKELESTEAFF
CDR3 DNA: TGTGCCAGCAGCAAAGAATTAGAGAGCACTGAAGCTTTCTTT

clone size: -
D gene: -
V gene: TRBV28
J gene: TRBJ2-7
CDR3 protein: CASSLNSPGGQYF
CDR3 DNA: TGTGCCAGCAGTTTAAATAGTCCCGGGGGGCAGTACTTC

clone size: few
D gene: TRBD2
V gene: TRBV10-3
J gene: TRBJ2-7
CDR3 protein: CAISESTSLDYEQYF
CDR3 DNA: TGTGCCATCAGTGAGTCGACTAGCCTCGACTACGAGCAGTACTTC

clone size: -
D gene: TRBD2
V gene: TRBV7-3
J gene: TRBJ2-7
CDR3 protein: CASSRGLAGSEQYF
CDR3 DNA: TGTGCCAGCAGCAGGGGACTAGCGGGATCCGAGCAGTACTTC

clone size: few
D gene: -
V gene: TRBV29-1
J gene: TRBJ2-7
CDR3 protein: CSVRTQSYEQYF
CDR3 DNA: TGCAGCGTGCGGACACAATCCTACGAGCAGTACTTC

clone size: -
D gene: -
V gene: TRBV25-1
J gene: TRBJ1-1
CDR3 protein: CASSASFGTENTEAFF
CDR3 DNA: TGTGCCAGCAGTGCCAGCTTCGGGACCGAAAACACTGAAGCTTTCTTT

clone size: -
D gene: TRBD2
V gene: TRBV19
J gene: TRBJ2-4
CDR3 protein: CASSIVASGENIQYF
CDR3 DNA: TGTGCCAGTAGTATAGTAGCTAGCGGTGAAAACATTCAGTACTTC

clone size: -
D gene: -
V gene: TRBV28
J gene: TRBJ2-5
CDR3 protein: CASSYVAGQETQYF
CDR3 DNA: TGTGCCAGCAGTTACGTTGCAGGGCAGGAGACCCAGTACTTC

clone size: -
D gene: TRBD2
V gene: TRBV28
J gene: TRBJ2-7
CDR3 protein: CASRLAGGRNEQYF
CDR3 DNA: TGTGCCAGCAGACTAGCGGGAGGACGGAACGAGCAGTACTTC

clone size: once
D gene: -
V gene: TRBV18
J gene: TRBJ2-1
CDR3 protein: CASSPRREQFF
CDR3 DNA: TGTGCCAGCTCACCAAGGCGGGAGCAGTTCTTC

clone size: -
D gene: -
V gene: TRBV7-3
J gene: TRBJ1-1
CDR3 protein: CASSFQGNTEAFF
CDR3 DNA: TGTGCCAGCAGCTTTCAGGGAAACACTGAAGCTTTCTTT

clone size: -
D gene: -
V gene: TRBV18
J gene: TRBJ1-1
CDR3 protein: CASSPPTGNTEAFF
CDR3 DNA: TGTGCCAGCTCACCACCGACCGGGAACACTGAAGCTTTCTTT

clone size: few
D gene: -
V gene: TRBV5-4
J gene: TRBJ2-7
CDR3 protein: CASSLKGSSYEQYF
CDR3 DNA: TGTGCCAGCAGCTTGAAAGGGAGTTCCTACGAGCAGTACTTC

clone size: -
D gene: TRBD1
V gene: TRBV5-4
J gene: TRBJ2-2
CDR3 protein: CASSLAGEQGATGELFF
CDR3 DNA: TGTGCCAGCAGCTTGGCCGGGGAGCAGGGGGCCACCGGGGAGCTGTTTTTT

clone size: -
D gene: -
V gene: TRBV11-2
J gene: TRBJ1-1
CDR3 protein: CASSFSDSGVEAFF
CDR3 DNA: TGTGCCAGCAGCTTTTCCGACAGTGGAGTTGAAGCTTTCTTT

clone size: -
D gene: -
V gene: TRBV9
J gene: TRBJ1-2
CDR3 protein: CASSVQGGPKNYGYTF
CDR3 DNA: TGTGCCAGCAGCGTACAAGGAGGCCCAAAGAACTATGGCTACACCTTC

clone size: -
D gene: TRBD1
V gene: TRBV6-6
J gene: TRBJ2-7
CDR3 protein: CASSYSSGTGAYEQYF
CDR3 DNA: TGTGCCAGCAGTTACTCTAGCGGGACAGGGGCCTACGAGCAGTACTTC

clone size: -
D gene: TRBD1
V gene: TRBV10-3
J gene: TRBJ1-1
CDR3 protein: CAIKTGGYTEAFF
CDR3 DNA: TGTGCCATCAAGACAGGGGGCTACACTGAAGCTTTCTTT

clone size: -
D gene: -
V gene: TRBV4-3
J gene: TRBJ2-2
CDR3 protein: CASSQDEGVDTGELFF
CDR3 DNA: TGCGCCAGCAGCCAAGACGAGGGGGTGGACACCGGGGAGCTGTTTTTT

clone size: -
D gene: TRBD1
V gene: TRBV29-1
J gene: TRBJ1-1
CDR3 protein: CSVLDRTKNTEAFF
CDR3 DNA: TGCAGCGTCCTGGACAGGACGAAGAACACTGAAGCTTTCTTT

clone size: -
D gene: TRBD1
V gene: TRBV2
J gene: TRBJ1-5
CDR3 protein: CASSVGGQPQHF
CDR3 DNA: TGTGCCAGCAGCGTAGGGGGCCAGCCCCAGCATTTT

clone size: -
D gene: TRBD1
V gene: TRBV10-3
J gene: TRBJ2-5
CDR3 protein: CAISRQGETQYF
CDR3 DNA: TGTGCCATCAGCCGACAGGGGGAGACCCAGTACTTC

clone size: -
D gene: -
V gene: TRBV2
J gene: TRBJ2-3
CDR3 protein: CASSASLPTDTQYF
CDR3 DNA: TGTGCCAGCAGTGCTAGCCTCCCAACAGATACGCAGTATTTT

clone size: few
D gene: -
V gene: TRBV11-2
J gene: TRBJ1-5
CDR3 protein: CASSLDVGVEQPQHF
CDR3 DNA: TGTGCCAGCAGCTTAGATGTGGGGGTAGAGCAGCCCCAGCATTTT

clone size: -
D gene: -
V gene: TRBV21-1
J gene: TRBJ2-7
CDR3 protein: CASTQRGGLAGGPGYEQYF
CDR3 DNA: TGTGCCAGCACCCAAAGGGGGGGGCTAGCGGGAGGGCCGGGATACGAGCAGTACTTC

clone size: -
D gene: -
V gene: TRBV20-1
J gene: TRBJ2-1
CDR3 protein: CSALAVWEQFF
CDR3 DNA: TGCAGTGCGCTAGCTGTTTGGGAGCAGTTCTTC

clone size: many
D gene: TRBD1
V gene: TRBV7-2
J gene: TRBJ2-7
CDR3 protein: CASSFQGQGYYEQYF
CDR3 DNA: TGTGCCAGCAGCTTTCAGGGACAGGGGTACTACGAGCAGTACTTC

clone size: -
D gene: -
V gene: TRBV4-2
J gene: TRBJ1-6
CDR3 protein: CASSPGTLYNSPLHF
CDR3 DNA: TGTGCCAGCAGTCCGGGGACCCTTTATAATTCACCCCTCCACTTT

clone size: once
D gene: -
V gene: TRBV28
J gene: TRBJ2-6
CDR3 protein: CASSLLRTSGANVLTF
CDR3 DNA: TGTGCCAGCAGTTTATTACGGACTTCAGGGGCCAACGTCCTGACTTTC

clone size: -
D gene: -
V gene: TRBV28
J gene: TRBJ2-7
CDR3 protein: CASSLLHQSSYEQYF
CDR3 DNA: TGTGCCAGCAGTTTACTCCATCAGAGCTCCTACGAGCAGTACTTC

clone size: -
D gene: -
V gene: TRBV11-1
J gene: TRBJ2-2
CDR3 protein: CASRDSLNTGELFF
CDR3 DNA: TGTGCCAGCCGAGACTCCCTGAACACCGGGGAGCTGTTTTTT

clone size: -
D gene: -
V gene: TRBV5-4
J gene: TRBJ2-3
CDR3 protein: CASSSNRVGRTDTQYF
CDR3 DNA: TGTGCCAGCAGCTCCAACAGGGTGGGACGCACAGATACGCAGTATTTT

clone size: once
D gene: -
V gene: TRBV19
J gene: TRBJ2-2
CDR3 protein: CASSGQFYTGELFF
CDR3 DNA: TGTGCCAGTAGTGGGCAGTTCTACACCGGGGAGCTGTTTTTT

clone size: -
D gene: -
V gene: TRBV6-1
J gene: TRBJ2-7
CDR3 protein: CASSGPGALSREQYF
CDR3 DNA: TGTGCCAGCAGTGGACCGGGCGCCCTCTCTCGCGAGCAGTACTTC

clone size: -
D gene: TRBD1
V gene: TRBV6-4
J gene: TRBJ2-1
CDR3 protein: CASSKDRGSYNEQFF
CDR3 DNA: TGTGCCAGCAGTAAGGACAGGGGATCCTACAATGAGCAGTTCTTC

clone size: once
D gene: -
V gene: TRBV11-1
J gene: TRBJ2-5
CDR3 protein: CASSRSGQETQYF
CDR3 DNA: TGTGCCAGCAGCCGTAGCGGCCAAGAGACCCAGTACTTC

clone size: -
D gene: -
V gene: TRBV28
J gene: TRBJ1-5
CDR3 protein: CASTSFWDPGGNQPQHF
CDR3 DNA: TGTGCCAGCACCTCTTTTTGGGACCCTGGGGGCAATCAGCCCCAGCATTTT

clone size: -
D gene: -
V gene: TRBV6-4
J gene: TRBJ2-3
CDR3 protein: CASRGTGDPTDTQYF
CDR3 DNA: TGTGCCAGCAGGGGGACGGGGGACCCCACAGATACGCAGTATTTT

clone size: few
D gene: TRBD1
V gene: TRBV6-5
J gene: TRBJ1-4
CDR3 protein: CASRPGQGREKLFF
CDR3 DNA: TGTGCCAGCAGACCGGGACAGGGAAGGGAAAAACTGTTTTTT

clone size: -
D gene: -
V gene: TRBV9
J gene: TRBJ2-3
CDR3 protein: CASSVVETGYSDTQYF
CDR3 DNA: TGTGCCAGCAGCGTAGTTGAGACAGGTTACTCAGATACGCAGTATTTT

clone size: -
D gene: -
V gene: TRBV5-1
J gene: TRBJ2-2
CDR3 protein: CASSLANANTGELFF
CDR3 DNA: TGCGCCAGCAGCTTGGCAAATGCGAACACCGGGGAGCTGTTTTTT

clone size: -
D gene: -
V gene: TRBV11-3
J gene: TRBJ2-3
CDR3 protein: CASSLGATDTQYF
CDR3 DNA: TGTGCCAGCAGCTTGGGGGCCACAGATACGCAGTATTTT

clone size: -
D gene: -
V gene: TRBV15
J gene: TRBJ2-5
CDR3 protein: CATTKGYQETQYF
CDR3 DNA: TGTGCCACCACCAAAGGGTACCAAGAGACCCAGTACTTC

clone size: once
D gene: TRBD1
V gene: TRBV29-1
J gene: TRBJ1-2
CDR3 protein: CSVETSPGTEGYTF
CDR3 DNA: TGCAGCGTTGAAACATCCCCCGGGACAGAAGGCTACACCTTC

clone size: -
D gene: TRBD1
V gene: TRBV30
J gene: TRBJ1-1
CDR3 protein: CAWSVQGANTEAFF
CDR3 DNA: TGTGCCTGGAGTGTCCAGGGGGCGAACACTGAAGCTTTCTTT

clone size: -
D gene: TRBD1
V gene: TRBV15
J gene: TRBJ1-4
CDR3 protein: CATSRVRQGDQKLFF
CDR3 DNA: TGTGCCACCAGCAGAGTGCGGCAGGGGGACCAGAAACTGTTTTTT

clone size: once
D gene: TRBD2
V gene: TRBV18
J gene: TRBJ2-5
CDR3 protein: CASSPREGETQYF
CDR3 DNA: TGTGCCAGCTCACCACGGGAGGGAGAGACCCAGTACTTC

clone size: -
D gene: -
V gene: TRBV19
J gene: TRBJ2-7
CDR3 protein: CASGRAHEQYF
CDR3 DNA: TGTGCCAGCGGGAGAGCCCACGAGCAGTACTTC

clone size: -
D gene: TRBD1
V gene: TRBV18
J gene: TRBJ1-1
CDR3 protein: CASSPTPGQQSATEAFF
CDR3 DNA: TGTGCCAGCTCACCAACTCCGGGACAGCAGTCGGCCACTGAAGCTTTCTTT